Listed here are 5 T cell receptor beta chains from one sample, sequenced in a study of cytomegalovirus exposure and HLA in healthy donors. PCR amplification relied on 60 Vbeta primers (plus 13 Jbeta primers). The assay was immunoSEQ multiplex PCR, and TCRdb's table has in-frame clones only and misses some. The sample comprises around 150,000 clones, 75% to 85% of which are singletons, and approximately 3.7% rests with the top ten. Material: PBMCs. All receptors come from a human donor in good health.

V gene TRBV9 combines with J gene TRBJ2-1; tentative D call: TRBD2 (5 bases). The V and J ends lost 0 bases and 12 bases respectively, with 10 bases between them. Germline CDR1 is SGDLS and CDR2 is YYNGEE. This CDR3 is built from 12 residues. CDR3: CASSVDTRGQFF. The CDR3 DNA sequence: TGTGCCAGCAGCGTAGACACTAGAGGGCAGTTCTTC. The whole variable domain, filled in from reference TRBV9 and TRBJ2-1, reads DSGVTQTPKHLITATGQRVTLRCSPRSGDLSVYWYQQSLDQGLQFLIQYYNGEERAKGNILERFSAQQFPDLHSELNLSSLELGDSALYFCASSVDTRGQFFGPGTRLTVL.

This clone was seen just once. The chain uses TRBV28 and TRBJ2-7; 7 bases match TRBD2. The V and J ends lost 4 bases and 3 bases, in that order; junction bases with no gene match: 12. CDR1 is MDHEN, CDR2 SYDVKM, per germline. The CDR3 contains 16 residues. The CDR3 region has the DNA TGTGCCAGCAGTTCCGTTGGGCTAGCGGTCTACTACGAGCAGTACTTC. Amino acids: CASSSVGLAVYYEQYF.

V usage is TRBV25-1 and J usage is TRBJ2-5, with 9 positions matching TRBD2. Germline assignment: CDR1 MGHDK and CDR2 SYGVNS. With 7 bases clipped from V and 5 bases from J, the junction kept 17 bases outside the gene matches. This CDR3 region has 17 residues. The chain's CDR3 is CASTPVGSGGIGETQYF. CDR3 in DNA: TGTGCCAGCACCCCCGTGGGGAGCGGGGGGATCGGGGAGACCCAGTACTTC.

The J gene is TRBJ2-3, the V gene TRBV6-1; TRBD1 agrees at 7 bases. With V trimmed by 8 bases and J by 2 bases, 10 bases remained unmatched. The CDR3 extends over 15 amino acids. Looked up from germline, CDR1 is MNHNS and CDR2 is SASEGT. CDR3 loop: CASSDRAGHTDTQYF. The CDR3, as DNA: TGTGCCAGCTCCGACAGGGCAGGGCACACAGATACGCAGTATTTT.

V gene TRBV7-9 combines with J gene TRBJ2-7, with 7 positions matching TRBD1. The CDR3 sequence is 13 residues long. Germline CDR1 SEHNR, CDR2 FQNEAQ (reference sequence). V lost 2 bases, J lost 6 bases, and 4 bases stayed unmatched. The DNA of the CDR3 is TGTGCCAGCAGCTTACGACAGGGCCTCGAGCAGTACTTC. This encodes CASSLRQGLEQYF.